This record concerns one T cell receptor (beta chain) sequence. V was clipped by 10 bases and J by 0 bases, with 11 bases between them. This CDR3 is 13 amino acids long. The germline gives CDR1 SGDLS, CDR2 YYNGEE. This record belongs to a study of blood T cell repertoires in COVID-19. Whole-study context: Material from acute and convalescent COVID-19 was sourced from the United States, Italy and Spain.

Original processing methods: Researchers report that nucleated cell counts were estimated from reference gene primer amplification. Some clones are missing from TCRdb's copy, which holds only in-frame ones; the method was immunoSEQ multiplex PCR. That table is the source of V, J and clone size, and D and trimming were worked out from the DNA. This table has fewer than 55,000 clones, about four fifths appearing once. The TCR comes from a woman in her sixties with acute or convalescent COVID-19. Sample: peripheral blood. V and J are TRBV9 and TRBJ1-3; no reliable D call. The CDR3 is CASGRDSGNTIYF. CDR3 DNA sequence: TGTGCCTCCGGACGGGACTCTGGAAACACCATATATTTT.